The text below deals with one TCR beta chain. The germline V gene has CDR1 SGHRS and CDR2 YFSETQ. V gave up 5 bases and J gave up 0 bases; unmatched junction bases: 2. The CDR3 loop spans 15 amino acids. Authors' methods: For nucleated cells, counts were estimated from reference gene primer amplification. The data were produced by immunoSEQ multiplex PCR, yet TCRdb's version contains in-frame clones alone and is incomplete. The D gene and trimming were derived from the DNA, and the V and J assignments and clone size from that table. The sample lists over 200,000 clones; approximately 88% were seen once. These data originate in a study of blood T cell repertoires in COVID-19. Study-level background: Researchers got acute and convalescent COVID-19 samples from the United States, Italy and Spain. T cells, B-cell-depleted T cells, or PBMCs provided the cDNA or gDNA that served as material.

The J gene is TRBJ2-3, the V gene TRBV5-1; 11 nucleotides line up with TRBD2. The sequence was obtained from a man aged 35-49 years with acute or convalescent COVID-19. Sequenced sample: peripheral blood. CDR3 bases: TGCGCCAGCAGGATAGCGGGAGGGAGCACAGATACGCAGTATTTT. This sequence encodes CASRIAGGSTDTQYF.